This T cell receptor beta chain derives from a study of PD-1 blockade in classical Hodgkin lymphoma (dated by TCRdb to the early 2020s). Looking at the study overall: Nivolumab dosing was 3 mg/kg intravenously every 2 weeks, continuing until either disease progression or unacceptable toxicity. A peripheral blood immune signature of response to PD-1 blockade in classical Hodgkin lymphoma was defined using TCR beta sequencing and CyTOF.

The Qiagen DNeasy kit was used to extract genomic DNA both from unsorted PBMCs and from the negatively selected CD4+ and CD8+ fractions. Amplification of TCR beta CDR3 regions was done by immunoSEQ multiplex PCR with primers that anneal to V and J segments. A synthetic immune receptor repertoire was used to minimize amplification bias, and any residual bias was removed computationally once sequencing was done. The source study handled its data this way. Custom Python scripts were used to quantify repertoire diversity as the Shannon entropy index. The unsorted, CD4+ and CD8+ repertoires were each analyzed separately, with the exception of combined analyses, where CD4+ and CD8+ sequences were merged in silico. Clonal expansion was defined as at least a 2-fold frequency increase after treatment relative to C1D1, with a pseudocount of 0.5 for undetected baseline clones. Clones with 0 or 1 copy at C1D1 were defined as singleton clones, while clones with 2 or more copies were defined as non-singleton clones. By matching protein sequences in sorted samples from the same patient, clones expanded in unsorted samples were annotated as CD4+, CD8+ or unknown. Wilcoxon tests were applied to paired samples to test diversity changes from C1D1 to C4D1. Entries here come from immuneACCESS through TCRdb and include only in-frame sequences with V and J called. Some clones fail to appear in such tables; in the studies checked, an unresolved V gene covers under half of the shortfall, and the cause of the remainder is unknown. For V, J and clone size, that table is used; D and trimming come from the DNA. The sample includes approximately 89,000 clones, with over 80% observed a single time. The biggest ten clones account for 12% of the sample.

The time point label here, explained by the study, means: cycle 1 day 1 (C1D1), immediately before nivolumab initiation. Every trial patient had relapsed following autologous stem cell transplantation, and prior brentuximab vedotin exposure was what differed among cohorts A, B and C. The trial cohort comprised about 60 patients with relapsed/refractory classical Hodgkin lymphoma whose best overall responses were complete response, partial response or progressive disease. Trial patients were treated with single-agent nivolumab in the multi-cohort phase II CheckMate 205 trial. Best overall response was determined by an independent review committee according to the 2007 International Working Group response criteria. Trial PBMCs were collected immediately before nivolumab initiation (C1D1) and during therapy at cycle 2 day 1 and cycle 4 day 1. Peripheral blood was collected in 8 mL Vacutainer Cell Preparation Tubes, from which PBMCs were isolated by centrifugation and then cryopreserved.

Results and caveats for the whole study, not just this receptor: Lower diversity was observed in patients in whom nivolumab was started less than 1 year after ASCT, and these patients were excluded from later analyses so that confounding by immune reconstitution would be avoided. Baseline TCR diversity was reported as lower in newly diagnosed patients than in healthy donors, and lower still in relapsed/refractory patients. Among trial patients, those achieving complete response had baseline diversity similar to that of newly diagnosed patients, while diversity was significantly lower in partial responders and progressors. CD4+ but not CD8+ TCR diversity rose significantly by C4D1 (p=0.0027 vs p=0.16), most apparent in complete responders (p=0.02). Only a single clinical trial cohort was studied, and what caused the repertoire differences, possibly disease activity or prior therapy, remained undefined.

As concerns this clone: Its antigen remains undetermined. No much larger clone exists at a distance of one base, and base qualities are not known.

V is reduced by 4 bases and J by 9 bases, leaving a spacing of 16 bases between them. In the germline V gene (reference sequence), CDR1 corresponds to GTSNPN and CDR2 to SVGIG. From the cysteine up to the phenylalanine, the CDR3 has a length of 13 residues. Of all the DNA, just the CDR3 is kept, 39 bases in frame from base 1. The sequence joins TRBV30 to TRBJ1-3; the D gene is possibly TRBD1, with 5 bases matching. The origin of this receptor is a human donor with classical Hodgkin lymphoma. The sample in question was peripheral blood mononuclear cells (PBMCs), obtained at baseline. The DNA sequence is given as TGTGCCTGGAATGGGGCCCGAGGGGTCACCATATATTTT. Translated, this gives CAWNGARGVTIYF.